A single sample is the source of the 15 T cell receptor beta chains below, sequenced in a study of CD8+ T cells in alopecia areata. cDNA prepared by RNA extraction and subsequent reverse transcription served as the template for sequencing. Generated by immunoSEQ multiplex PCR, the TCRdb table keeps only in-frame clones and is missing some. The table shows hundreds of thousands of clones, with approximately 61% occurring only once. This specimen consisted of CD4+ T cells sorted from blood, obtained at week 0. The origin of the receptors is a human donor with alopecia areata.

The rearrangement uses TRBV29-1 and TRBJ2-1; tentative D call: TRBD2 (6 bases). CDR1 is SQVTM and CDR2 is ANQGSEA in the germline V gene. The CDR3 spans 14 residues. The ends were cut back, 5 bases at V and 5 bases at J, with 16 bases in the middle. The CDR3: CSVRGLLVDNEQFF. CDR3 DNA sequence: TGCAGCGTTAGGGGACTCCTCGTCGACAATGAGCAGTTCTTC.

The chain's CDR3 is CASSFPGQGREVQAFF. For the CDR3, the DNA is TGTGCCAGCAGCTTTCCGGGACAGGGGCGCGAGGTTCAAGCTTTCTTT. The chain employs TRBV11-2 and TRBJ1-1; 10 bases fit TRBD1. In germline, CDR1 is SGHAT, CDR2 FQNNGV. V gave up 3 bases and J gave up 9 bases; unmatched junction bases: 13. The length of the CDR3 is 16 residues.

This chain's CDR3 is CASSYRERDYGYTF. In DNA, the CDR3 is TGTGCCAGCAGTTACCGGGAGCGGGACTATGGCTACACCTTC. This chain uses TRBV6-5 with TRBJ1-2; D not resolved. The germline gives CDR1 MNHEY, CDR2 SVGAGI. Trimming cost V 2 bases and J 3 bases, with 10 bases left between them. The CDR3 consists of 14 residues.

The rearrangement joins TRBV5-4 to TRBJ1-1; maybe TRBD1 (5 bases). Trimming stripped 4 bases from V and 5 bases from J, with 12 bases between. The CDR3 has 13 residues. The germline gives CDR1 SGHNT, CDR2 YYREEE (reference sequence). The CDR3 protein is CASSVQGGTEAFF. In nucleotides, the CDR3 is TGTGCCAGCAGCGTGCAGGGTGGGACTGAAGCTTTCTTT. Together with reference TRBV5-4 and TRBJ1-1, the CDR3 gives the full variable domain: ETGVTQSPTHLIKTRGQQVTLRCSSQSGHNTVSWYQQALGQGPQFIFQYYREEENGRGNFPPRFSGLQFPNYSSELNVNALELDDSALYLCASSVQGGTEAFFGQGTRLTVV.

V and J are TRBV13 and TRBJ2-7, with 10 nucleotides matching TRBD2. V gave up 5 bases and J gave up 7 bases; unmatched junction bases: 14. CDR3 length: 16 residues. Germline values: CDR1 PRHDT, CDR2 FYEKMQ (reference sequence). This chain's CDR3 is CASSLRVAGGPREQYF. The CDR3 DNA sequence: TGTGCCAGCAGCCTCCGGGTAGCGGGGGGCCCAAGGGAGCAGTACTTC.

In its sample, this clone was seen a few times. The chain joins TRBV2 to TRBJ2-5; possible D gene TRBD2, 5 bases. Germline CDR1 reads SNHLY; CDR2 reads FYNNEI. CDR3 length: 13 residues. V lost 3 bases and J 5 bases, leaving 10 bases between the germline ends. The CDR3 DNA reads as TGTGCCAGCAGTGACAGCGGCCGGGAGACCCAGTACTTC. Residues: CASSDSGRETQYF.

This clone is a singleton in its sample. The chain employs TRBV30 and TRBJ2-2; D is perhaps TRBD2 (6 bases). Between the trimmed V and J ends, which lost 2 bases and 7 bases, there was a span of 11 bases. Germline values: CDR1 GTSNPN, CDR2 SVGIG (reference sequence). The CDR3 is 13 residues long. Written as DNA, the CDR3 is TGTGCCTGGAGTCTGGGAGGAATCGGGGAGCTGTTTTTT. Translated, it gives CAWSLGGIGELFF.

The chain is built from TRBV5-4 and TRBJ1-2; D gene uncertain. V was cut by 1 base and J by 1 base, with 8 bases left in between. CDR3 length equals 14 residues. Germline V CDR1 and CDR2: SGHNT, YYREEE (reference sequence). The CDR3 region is CASSLPDRNYGYTF. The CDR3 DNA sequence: TGTGCCAGCAGCTTGCCAGACCGTAACTATGGCTACACCTTC. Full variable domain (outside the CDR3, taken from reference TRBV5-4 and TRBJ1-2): ETGVTQSPTHLIKTRGQQVTLRCSSQSGHNTVSWYQQALGQGPQFIFQYYREEENGRGNFPPRFSGLQFPNYSSELNVNALELDDSALYLCASSLPDRNYGYTFGSGTRLTVV.

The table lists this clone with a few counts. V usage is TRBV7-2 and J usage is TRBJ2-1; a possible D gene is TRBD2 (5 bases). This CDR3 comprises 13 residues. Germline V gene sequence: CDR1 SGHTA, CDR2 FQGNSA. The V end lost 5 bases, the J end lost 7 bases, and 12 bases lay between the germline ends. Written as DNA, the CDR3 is TGTGCCAGCAGCACCCAGTGGAGGAATGAGCAGTTCTTC. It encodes CASSTQWRNEQFF.

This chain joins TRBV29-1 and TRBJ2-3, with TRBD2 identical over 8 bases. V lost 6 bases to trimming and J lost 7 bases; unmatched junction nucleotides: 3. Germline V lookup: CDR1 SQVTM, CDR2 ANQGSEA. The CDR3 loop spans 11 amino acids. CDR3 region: CSVGTRHTQYF. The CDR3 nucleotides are TGCAGCGTAGGGACTAGACATACGCAGTATTTT.

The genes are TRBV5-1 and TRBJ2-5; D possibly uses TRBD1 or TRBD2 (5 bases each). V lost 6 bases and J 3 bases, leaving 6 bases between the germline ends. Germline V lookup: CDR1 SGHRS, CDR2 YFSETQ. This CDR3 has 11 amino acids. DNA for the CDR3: TGCGCCAGCATGGGGGAAGAGACCCAGTACTTC. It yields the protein CASMGEETQYF.

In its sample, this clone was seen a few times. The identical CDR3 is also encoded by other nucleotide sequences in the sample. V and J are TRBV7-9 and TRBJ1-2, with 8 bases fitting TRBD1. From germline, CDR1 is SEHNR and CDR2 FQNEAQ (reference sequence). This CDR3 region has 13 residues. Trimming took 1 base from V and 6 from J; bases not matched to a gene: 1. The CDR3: CASSLGTGNGYTF. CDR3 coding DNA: TGTGCCAGCAGCTTAGGGACAGGGAATGGCTACACCTTC.

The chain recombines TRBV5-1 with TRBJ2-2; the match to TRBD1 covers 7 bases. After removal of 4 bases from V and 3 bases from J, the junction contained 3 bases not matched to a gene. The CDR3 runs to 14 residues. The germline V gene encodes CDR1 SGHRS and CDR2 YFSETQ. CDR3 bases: TGCGCCAGCAGCACAGGGGTCCACACCGGGGAGCTGTTTTTT. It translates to CASSTGVHTGELFF.

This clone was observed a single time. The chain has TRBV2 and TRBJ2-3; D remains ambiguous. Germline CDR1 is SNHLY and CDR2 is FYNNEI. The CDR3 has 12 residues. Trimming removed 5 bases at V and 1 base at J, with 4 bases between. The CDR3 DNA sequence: TGTGCCAGCAGTACGGGCACAGATACGCAGTATTTT. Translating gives CASSTGTDTQYF.

This chain's CDR3 is CASGRDTDTEAFF. The CDR3 DNA sequence: TGCGCCAGCGGGCGGGACACTGACACTGAAGCTTTCTTT. The chain has TRBV5-1 and TRBJ1-1; the D gene is possibly TRBD1 (6 bases). Germline V gene lookup returns CDR1 SGHRS and CDR2 YFSETQ. This CDR3 spans 13 amino acids. V lost 7 bases to trimming and J lost 3 bases, with 13 bases between them.